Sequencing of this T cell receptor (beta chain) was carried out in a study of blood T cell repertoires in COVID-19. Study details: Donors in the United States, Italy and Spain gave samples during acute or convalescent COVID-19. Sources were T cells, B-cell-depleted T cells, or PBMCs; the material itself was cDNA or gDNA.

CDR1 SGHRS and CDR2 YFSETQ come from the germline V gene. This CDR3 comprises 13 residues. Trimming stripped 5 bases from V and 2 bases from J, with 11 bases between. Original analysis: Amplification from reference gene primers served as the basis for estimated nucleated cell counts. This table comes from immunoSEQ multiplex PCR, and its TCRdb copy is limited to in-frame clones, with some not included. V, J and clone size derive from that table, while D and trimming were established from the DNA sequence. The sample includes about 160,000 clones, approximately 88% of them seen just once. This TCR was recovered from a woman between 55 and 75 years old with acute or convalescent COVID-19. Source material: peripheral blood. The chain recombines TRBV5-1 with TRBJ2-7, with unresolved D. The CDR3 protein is CASRAGFTYEQYF. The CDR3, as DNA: TGCGCCAGCAGAGCAGGATTTACCTACGAGCAGTACTTC.